Sequencing of this TCR beta chain was carried out in a study of vaccination effects on CD4 cells after COVID-19. In the study overall: Participants got two doses of BNT162b2 or mRNA-1273 vaccine.

Comment on this clone: Its target is not known.

Looked up from germline, CDR1 is MNHEY and CDR2 is SVGEGT. The CDR3 length is 12 residues. Trimming removed 2 bases from V and 8 bases from J, with 9 bases in between. General study points: Infection-derived and vaccine-derived clones contracted markedly late after vaccination.

After expansion with viral peptide pools in the ViraFEST assay, antigen-specific CD4+ T cells were sequenced. Following culture for around 9 days, CD4+ T cells were isolated. Previously uninfected by SARS-CoV-2, the vaccine recipients also showed negative nucleocapsid antibodies. The culture medium for a few million PBMC per well included 10 IU/ml IL-2 and about 9.9 ug/ml peptides. IL-2 medium supplanted half the medium on days 3 and 7. Generated by immunoSEQ multiplex PCR, the TCRdb table keeps only in-frame clones and is missing some. The profile covers about 41,000 clones, with under 70% appearing a single time and 26% taken by the ten largest.

The chain employs TRBV6-2 or TRBV6-3 and TRBJ1-2; no clear D gene. This TCR came from a human donor who received a COVID-19 vaccine. The sample in question was CD4+ T cells from PBMCs cultured with HCoV-OC43 spike peptides, obtained before COVID-19 vaccination. Subset here: HCoV-OC43 spike overlapping peptide pool stimulation. The CDR3 DNA reads TGTGCCAGCAGTTACGGCATATACGGCTACACCTTC. Its translation is CASSYGIYGYTF.